The clone carrying this TCR beta chain occurred a few times. CDR3 size: 16 residues. With 1 base clipped from V and 0 bases from J, the junction kept 4 bases outside the gene matches. CDR1 LGHDT and CDR2 YNNKEL come from the germline V gene (reference sequence). PBMCs, at least 6 million per sample, were isolated. Combining a sample-barcoded 5' primer with a J-beta primer mix, a second PCR ran for 7 to 11 cycles. Every molecule of cDNA carried a tag from a template-switch adaptor with 12 random nucleotides. All samples yielded 2.5 million or more CDR3-containing paired-end reads. Via MiXCR, TCRdb re-called the 5' RACE reads, giving one row per CDR3 protein. Of around 900,000 distinct CDR3 sequences in the sample, under 30% were seen once. The sample belongs to a study of blood T cells in healthy people across ages.

The receptor comes from a woman at least 80 years old in good health. Sequencing used blood. The rearrangement joins TRBV3-1 to TRBJ2-5, with TRBD2 matching 8 bases. The CDR3 region is CASSQVGGGYQETQYF. CDR3 in DNA: TGTGCCAGCAGCCAAGTCGGCGGGGGGTACCAAGAGACCCAGTACTTC.